One sample yielded the 5 T cell receptor beta chains listed below, sequenced in a study of siplizumab effects on memory and regulatory T cells. The repertoire was sequenced with immunoSEQ multiplex PCR; TCRdb's copy has only in-frame clones and lacks some. The data show 100,000 or so clones, just under 95% seen once. Source material: non-Treg CD4+ T cells sorted from blood. The receptors stem from a human donor in good health.

This chain uses TRBV14 with TRBJ2-3, with D possibly matching TRBD2 (5 bases). Germline V lookup: CDR1 SGHDN, CDR2 FVKESK. Deletions cut 5 bases from V and 6 bases from J, with 18 bases between. The CDR3 has 15 residues. In nucleotides, the CDR3 is TGTGCCAGCAGCATAGGAGCACCAAGGAGGGATACGCAGTATTTT. This sequence encodes CASSIGAPRRDTQYF.

The rearrangement uses TRBV10-3 and TRBJ2-5; 10 bases map to TRBD2. V trimming: 4 bases; J trimming: 3 bases; junction bases outside the gene matches: 14. The CDR3 spans 18 residues. From germline, CDR1 is ENHRY and CDR2 SYGVKD. CDR3 DNA sequence: TGTGCCATCAGTGGTTTAAGGCCGGGACTAGCGACGAAAGAGACCCAGTACTTC. Protein: CAISGLRPGLATKETQYF.

This rearrangement joins TRBV5-4 to TRBJ2-5, with a possible D match to TRBD2 (8 bases). The CDR3 loop spans 17 amino acids. The germline gives CDR1 SGHNT, CDR2 YYREEE (reference sequence). Trimming stripped 0 bases from V and 3 bases from J, with 18 bases between. This chain's CDR3 is CASSLGLGTAGEETQYF. DNA of the CDR3: TGTGCCAGCAGCTTGGGTCTAGGGACAGCGGGAGAAGAGACCCAGTACTTC.

CDR3 sequence reads: CASSISRDRVWRGSNEQYF. DNA for the CDR3: TGTGCCAGCAGCATTTCTAGGGACAGGGTGTGGCGGGGATCTAACGAGCAGTACTTC. V usage is TRBV13 and J usage is TRBJ2-7, with 9 bases matching TRBD1. Germline V lookup: CDR1 PRHDT, CDR2 FYEKMQ (reference sequence). CDR3 length: 19 residues. Losses at the gene ends were 5 bases for V and 5 bases for J; bases not matched to a gene: 22.

V gene TRBV30 combines with J gene TRBJ1-4, with TRBD1 matching 9 bases. J gave up 0 bases and V 5 bases, and 7 bases lay outside the gene matches. CDR1 and CDR2 (germline): GTSNPN, SVGIG (reference sequence). This CDR3 region has 16 residues. Here the CDR3 reads CAWGTGREATNEKLFF. As DNA, the CDR3 is TGTGCCTGGGGGACAGGGCGGGAGGCAACTAATGAAAAACTGTTTTTT.